Included here is one T cell receptor (beta chain) sequence, with context. Profiled with immunoSEQ multiplex PCR; TCRdb holds only in-frame clones, not every one. The profile covers under 450,000 clones, with approximately 89% appearing a single time and 10% to 15% taken by the ten largest. This CDR3 spans 13 amino acids. CDR1 and CDR2 from the germline V gene are MNHEY and SMNVEV (reference sequence). V was trimmed by 4 bases and J by 3 bases, leaving 10 bases between them. These data are taken from a study of blood T cell repertoires in COVID-19. This sequence was found in a woman between 50 and 59 years old with COVID-19, enrolled during active disease. The genes are TRBV27 and TRBJ2-7; possibly TRBD1 for D (5 bases). What was sequenced was peripheral blood. The CDR3 nucleotides read TGTGCCAGCAGTTCCAGGGCCTACTACGAGCAGTACTTC. This encodes CASSSRAYYEQYF.